This T cell receptor beta chain was captured by sequencing in a study of identical twins. In the case of this clonotype: Its cognate antigen is unknown.

This CDR3 contains 16 residues. V was trimmed by 1 base and J by 3 bases, leaving 14 bases between them. Germline values: CDR1 SGDLS, CDR2 YYNGEE. Whole-study findings and limits: Out-of-frame TCR alpha sharing observed in monozygotic twins exceeded model estimates. High-abundance cord blood beta clonotypes had fewer insertions; memory repertoires showed none.

MiXCR, run by TCRdb on the 5' RACE reads, gives a single entry per CDR3 protein. The table shows roughly 480,000 distinct CDR3 sequences, with around 24% occurring only once. The same sample was also studied in work on T cells expressing NK-cell markers.

The clonotype comes from a woman younger than 30 in good health. The chain couples TRBV9 to TRBJ2-1; D may be TRBD1 (6 bases). Input material: CD4+ T cells sorted from blood. The CDR3, as DNA: TGTGCCAGCAGCGTACTCCAGGGGACCAACTACAATGAGCAGTTCTTC. Translation: CASSVLQGTNYNEQFF.